This section outlines one TCR beta chain sequence together with its context. The antigen remains undetermined. The primer mix had 60 Vbeta and 13 Jbeta primers. Sequencing used immunoSEQ multiplex PCR; TCRdb keeps in-frame clones, though not all of them. The sample carries tens of thousands of clones, roughly four fifths recorded once. The sample originates from a study of cytomegalovirus exposure and HLA in healthy donors. Study conclusions and caveats: Reported performance of the classifier showed diagnosis of cytomegalovirus status with high specificity and sensitivity. Common viral pathogens (according to a later analysis) appeared linked to several of the most significant clusters.

The receptor was isolated from a man aged 25-45 years in good health and CMV-seronegative. The sample comprised PBMCs.

CDR3 bases: TGTGCCAGCAGTGCGAACTTACAGGTCCCCAATCAGCCCCAGCATTTT. As protein: CASSANLQVPNQPQHF. V usage is TRBV6-1 and J usage is TRBJ1-5; possibly TRBD1 for D (5 bases). The length of the CDR3 is 16 residues. Germline CDR1 is MNHNS and CDR2 is SASEGT. The V gene lost 4 bases and the J gene lost 3 bases, with 16 bases spanning the gap.